This TCR beta chain comes out of a study of OX40 agonist ivuxolimab in advanced cancers. The V and J ends lost 4 bases and 4 bases respectively, with 8 bases between them. CDR1 and CDR2 (germline): SGHVS, FNYEAQ. CDR3 size: 13 residues. Patients with autoimmune history or systemic immunosuppression were excluded. Profiled with immunoSEQ multiplex PCR; TCRdb holds only in-frame clones, not every one. Of tens of thousands of clones in the sample, around 91% were seen once. The sequence derives from an adult with an advanced solid tumor such as melanoma, head and neck, liver or kidney cancer. The rearrangement uses TRBV7-6 and TRBJ2-1; D is perhaps TRBD2 (5 bases). The sample consisted of CD4+ or CD8+ T cells sorted from blood, taken in a trial of the OX40 agonist ivuxolimab. The CDR3 DNA follows: TGTGCCAGCAGCTCGGGATTTTACAATGAGCAGTTCTTC. Protein sequence: CASSSGFYNEQFF. The full variable domain, with the rest looked up from reference TRBV7-6 and TRBJ2-1, is GAGVSQSPRYKVTKRGQDVALRCDPISGHVSLYWYRQALGQGPEFLTYFNYEAQQDKSGLPNDRFSAERPEGSISTLTIQRTEQRDSAMYRCASSSGFYNEQFFGPGTRLTVL.